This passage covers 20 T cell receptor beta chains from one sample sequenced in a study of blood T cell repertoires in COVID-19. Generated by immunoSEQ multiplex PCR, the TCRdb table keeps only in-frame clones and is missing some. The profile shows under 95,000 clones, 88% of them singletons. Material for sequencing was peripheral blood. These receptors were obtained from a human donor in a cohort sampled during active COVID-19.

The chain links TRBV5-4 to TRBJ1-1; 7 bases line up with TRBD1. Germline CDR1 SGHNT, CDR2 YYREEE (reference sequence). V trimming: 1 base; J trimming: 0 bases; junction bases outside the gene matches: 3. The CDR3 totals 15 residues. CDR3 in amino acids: CASSLPGGLNTEAFF. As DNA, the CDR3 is TGTGCCAGCAGCTTGCCAGGGGGTTTGAACACTGAAGCTTTCTTT.

The CDR3 region is CASSPPSGGRADQETQYF. The DNA for the CDR3 is TGTGCCAGCTCACCACCGTCTGGCGGGAGGGCCGATCAAGAGACCCAGTACTTC. The chain couples TRBV18 to TRBJ2-5, with 9 bases lining up with TRBD2. Germline values: CDR1 KGHSH, CDR2 LQKENI. CDR3 size: 18 residues. J was trimmed by 2 bases and V by 0 bases; bases with no gene match: 10.

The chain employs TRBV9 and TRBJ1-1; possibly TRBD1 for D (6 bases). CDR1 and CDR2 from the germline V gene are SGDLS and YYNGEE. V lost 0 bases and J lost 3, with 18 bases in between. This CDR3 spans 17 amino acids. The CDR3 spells CASSVAPSGGGDTEAFF. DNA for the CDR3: TGTGCCAGCAGCGTAGCTCCCTCCGGAGGGGGGGACACTGAAGCTTTCTTT.

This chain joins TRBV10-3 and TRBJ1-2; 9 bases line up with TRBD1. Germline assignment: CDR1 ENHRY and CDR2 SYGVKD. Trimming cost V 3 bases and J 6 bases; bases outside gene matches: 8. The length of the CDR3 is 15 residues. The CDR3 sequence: CAISDLGTGINGYTF. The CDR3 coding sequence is TGTGCCATCAGTGACTTGGGGACAGGGATCAATGGCTACACCTTC.

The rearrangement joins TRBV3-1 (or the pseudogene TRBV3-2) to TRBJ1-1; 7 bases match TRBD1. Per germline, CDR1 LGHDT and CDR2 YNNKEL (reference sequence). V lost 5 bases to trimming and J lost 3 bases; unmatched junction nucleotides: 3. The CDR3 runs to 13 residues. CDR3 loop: CASSNTGDTEAFF. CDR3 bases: TGTGCCAGCAGCAACACAGGGGACACTGAAGCTTTCTTT.

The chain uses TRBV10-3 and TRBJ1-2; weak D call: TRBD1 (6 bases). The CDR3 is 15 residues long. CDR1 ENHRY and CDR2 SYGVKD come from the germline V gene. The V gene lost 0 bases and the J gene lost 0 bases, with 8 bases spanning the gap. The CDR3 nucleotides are TGTGCCATCAGTGAGTCGAAGGGGGCTAACTATGGCTACACCTTC. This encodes CAISESKGANYGYTF.

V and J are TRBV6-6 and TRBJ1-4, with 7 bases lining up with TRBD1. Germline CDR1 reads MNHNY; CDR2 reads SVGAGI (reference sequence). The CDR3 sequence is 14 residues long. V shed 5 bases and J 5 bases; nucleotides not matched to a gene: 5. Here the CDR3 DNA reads TGTGCCAGCAGTGCAGGGACAGCAAATGAAAAACTGTTTTTT. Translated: CASSAGTANEKLFF.

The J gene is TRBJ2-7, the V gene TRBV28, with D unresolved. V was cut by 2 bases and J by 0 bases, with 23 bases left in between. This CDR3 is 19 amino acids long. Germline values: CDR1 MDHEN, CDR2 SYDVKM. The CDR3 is CASSLIGWVGTKSSYEQYF. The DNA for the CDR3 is TGTGCCAGCAGTTTAATTGGGTGGGTTGGTACTAAGAGCTCCTACGAGCAGTACTTC.

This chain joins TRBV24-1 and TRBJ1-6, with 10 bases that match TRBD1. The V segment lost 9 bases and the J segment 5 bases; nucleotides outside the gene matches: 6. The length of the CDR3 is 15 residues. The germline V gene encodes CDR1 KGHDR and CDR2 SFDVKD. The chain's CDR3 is CATQTGGADNSPLHF. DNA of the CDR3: TGTGCCACCCAGACAGGGGGCGCGGATAATTCACCCCTCCACTTT.

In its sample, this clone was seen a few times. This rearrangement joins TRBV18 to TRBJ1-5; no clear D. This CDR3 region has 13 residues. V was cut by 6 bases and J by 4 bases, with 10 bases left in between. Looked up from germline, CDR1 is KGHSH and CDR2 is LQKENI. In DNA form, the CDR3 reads TGTGCCAGCTCTGCGGCGGAAAATCAGCCCCAGCATTTT. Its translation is CASSAAENQPQHF.

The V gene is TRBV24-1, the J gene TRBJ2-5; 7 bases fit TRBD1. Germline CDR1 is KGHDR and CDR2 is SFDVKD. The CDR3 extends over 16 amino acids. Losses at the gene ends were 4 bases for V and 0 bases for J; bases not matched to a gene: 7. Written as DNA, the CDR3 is TGTGCCACCAGTGAGACAGGGATAGGGGACCAAGAGACCCAGTACTTC. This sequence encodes CATSETGIGDQETQYF.

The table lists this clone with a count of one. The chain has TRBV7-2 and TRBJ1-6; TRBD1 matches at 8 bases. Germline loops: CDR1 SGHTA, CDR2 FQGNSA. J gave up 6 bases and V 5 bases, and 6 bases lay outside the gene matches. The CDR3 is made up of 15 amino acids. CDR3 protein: CASSRDRTLNSPLHF. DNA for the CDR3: TGTGCCAGCAGCCGGGACAGGACCCTTAATTCACCCCTCCACTTT.

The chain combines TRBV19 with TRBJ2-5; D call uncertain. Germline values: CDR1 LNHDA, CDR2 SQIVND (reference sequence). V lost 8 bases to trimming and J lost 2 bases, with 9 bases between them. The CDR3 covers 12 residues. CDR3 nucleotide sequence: TGTGCCAGTTCGCTCGGGCAAGAGACCCAGTACTTC. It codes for CASSLGQETQYF.

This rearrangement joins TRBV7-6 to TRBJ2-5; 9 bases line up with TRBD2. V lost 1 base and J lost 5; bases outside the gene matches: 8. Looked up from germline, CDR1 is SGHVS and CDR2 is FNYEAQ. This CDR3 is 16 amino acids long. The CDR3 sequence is CASSLGGGTSLETQYF. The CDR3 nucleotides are TGTGCCAGCAGCTTAGGGGGCGGGACTAGCTTGGAGACCCAGTACTTC.

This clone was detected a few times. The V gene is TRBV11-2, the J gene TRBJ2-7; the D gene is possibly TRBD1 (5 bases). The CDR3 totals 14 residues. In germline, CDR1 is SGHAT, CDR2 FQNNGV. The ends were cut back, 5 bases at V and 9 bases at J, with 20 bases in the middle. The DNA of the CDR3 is TGTGCCAGCAGCCCCCTCGCAGGGCGCTATTGGCAGTACTTC. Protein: CASSPLAGRYWQYF.

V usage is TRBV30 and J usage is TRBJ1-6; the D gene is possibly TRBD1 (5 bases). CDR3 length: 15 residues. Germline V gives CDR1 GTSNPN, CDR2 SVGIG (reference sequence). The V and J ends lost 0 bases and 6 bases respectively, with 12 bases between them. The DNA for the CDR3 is TGTGCCTGGAGTGTATCCGGGAGGGGTAATTCACCCCTCCACTTT. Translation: CAWSVSGRGNSPLHF.

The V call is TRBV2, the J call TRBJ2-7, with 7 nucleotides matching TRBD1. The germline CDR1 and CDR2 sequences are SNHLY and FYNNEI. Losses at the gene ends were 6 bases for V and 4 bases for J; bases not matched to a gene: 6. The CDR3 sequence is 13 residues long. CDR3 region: CASRDDRAYEQYF. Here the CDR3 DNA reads TGTGCCAGCAGGGACGACAGGGCTTACGAGCAGTACTTC.

CDR3 in DNA: TGTGCCAGCAGTTCCTCACCTACGTTGTTCTCCTACGAGCAGTACTTC. It specifies CASSSSPTLFSYEQYF. The V gene is TRBV27, the J gene TRBJ2-7, with no clear D. Germline lookup yields CDR1 MNHEY and CDR2 SMNVEV (reference sequence). This CDR3 is 16 amino acids long. With 4 bases removed from V and 0 bases from J, the gap between germline ends came to 16 bases.

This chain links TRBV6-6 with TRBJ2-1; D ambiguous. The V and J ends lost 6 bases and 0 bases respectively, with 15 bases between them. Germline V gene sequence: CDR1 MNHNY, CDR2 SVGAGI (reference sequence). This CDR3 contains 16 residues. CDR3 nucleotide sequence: TGTGCCAGCAGCCGATCAGCTCCGAGCTCCTACAATGAGCAGTTCTTC. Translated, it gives CASSRSAPSSYNEQFF.

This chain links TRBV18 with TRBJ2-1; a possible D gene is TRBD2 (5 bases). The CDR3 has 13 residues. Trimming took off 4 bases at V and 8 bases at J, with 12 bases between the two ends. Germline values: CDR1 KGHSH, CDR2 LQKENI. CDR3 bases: TGTGCCAGCTCACACGGGGATTATGATGAGCAGTTCTTC. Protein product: CASSHGDYDEQFF.